One sample yielded the 3 T cell receptor beta chains listed below, sequenced in a study of T-cell memory formation after mild COVID-19. TCRdb redid the calling of the 5' RACE reads with MiXCR, one entry per CDR3 protein. The sample yields about 140,000 distinct CDR3 sequences, more than 12% seen once. Sequencing was done on a sample of PBMCs or a T cell subset sorted from them (not recorded which). These receptors all stem from an adult woman who had mild COVID-19 (a few samples of this study predate the infection). Cell type and time point are not known.

The chain employs TRBV30 and TRBJ2-4, with 10 bases aligning to TRBD1. Per germline, CDR1 GTSNPN and CDR2 SVGIG (reference sequence). The CDR3 length is 17 residues. After removal of 2 bases from V and 9 bases from J, the junction contained 16 bases not matched to a gene. The CDR3 region is CAWSTFGTGAHKGIQYF. DNA for the CDR3: TGTGCCTGGAGTACTTTCGGGACAGGGGCCCACAAGGGCATTCAGTACTTC.

This clonotype was detected only a few times. This chain uses TRBV5-5 with TRBJ2-3, with D perhaps matching TRBD1 or TRBD2 (5 bases each). Germline V gene data show CDR1 as SGHKS and CDR2 as YYEKEE (reference sequence). V lost 1 base and J 2 bases, leaving 20 bases between the germline ends. This CDR3 has 18 amino acids. CDR3 sequence: CASSLRGQRGQATDTQYF. The CDR3 nucleotides read TGTGCCAGCAGCTTGAGGGGCCAGCGAGGGCAGGCCACAGATACGCAGTATTTT.

V gene TRBV5-4 combines with J gene TRBJ1-1; D gene unclear. This CDR3 region has 16 residues. Germline V CDR1 and CDR2: SGHNT, YYREEE (reference sequence). Between the trimmed V and J ends, which lost 0 bases and 5 bases, there was a span of 17 bases. The DNA for the CDR3 is TGTGCCAGCAGCTTGGGAGGTAGTTGGGGTCGGACTGAAGCTTTCTTT. Amino acids: CASSLGGSWGRTEAFF.